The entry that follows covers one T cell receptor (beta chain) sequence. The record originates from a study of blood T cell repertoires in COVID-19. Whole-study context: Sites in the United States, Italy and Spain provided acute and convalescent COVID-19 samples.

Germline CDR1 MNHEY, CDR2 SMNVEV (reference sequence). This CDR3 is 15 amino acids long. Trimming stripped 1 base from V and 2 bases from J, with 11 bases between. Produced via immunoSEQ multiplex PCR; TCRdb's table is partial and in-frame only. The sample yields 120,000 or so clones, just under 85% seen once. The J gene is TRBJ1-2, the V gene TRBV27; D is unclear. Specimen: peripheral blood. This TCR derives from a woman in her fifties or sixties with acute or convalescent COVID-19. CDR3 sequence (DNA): TGTGCCAGCAGTTTATTCAGGACTGCAAACTATGGCTACACCTTC. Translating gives CASSLFRTANYGYTF.